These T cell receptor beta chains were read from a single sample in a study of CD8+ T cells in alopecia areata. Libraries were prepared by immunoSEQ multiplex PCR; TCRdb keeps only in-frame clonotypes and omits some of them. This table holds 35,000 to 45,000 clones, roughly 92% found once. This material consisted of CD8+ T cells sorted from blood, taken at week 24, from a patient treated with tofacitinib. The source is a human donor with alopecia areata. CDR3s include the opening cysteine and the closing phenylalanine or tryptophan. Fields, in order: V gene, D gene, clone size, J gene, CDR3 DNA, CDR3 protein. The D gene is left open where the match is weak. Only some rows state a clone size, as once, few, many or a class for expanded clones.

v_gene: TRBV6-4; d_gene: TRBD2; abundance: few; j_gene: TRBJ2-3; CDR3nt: TGTGCCAGCAGTGAGCAGCGGGGGGGCACAGATACGCAGTATTTT; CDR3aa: CASSEQRGGTDTQYF
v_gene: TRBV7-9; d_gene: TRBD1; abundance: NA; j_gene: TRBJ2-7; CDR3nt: TGTGCCAGCAGCTTTGATGGACAGGGGGCCTACTGGGCCTACGAGCAGTACTTC; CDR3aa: CASSFDGQGAYWAYEQYF
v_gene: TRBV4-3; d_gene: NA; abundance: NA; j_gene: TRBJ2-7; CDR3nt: TGCGCCAGCAGCCAAGTCAGGGGTGGCTCCTACGAGCAGTACTTC; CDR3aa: CASSQVRGGSYEQYF
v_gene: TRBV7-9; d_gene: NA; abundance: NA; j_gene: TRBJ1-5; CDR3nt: TGTGCCAGCACCAGAGGTGGTAACAATCAGCCCCAGCATTTT; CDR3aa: CASTRGGNNQPQHF
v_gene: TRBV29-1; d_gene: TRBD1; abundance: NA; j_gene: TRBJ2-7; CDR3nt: TGCAGCGTTGTTGACAGGGTAAACGAGCAGTACTTC; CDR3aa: CSVVDRVNEQYF
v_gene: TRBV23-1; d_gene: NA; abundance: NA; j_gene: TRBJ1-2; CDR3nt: TGCGCCAGCAGTCAATTCGTCCCCCTGGACTATGGCTACACCTTC; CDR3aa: CASSQFVPLDYGYTF
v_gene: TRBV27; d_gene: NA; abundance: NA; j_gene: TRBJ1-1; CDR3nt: TGTGCCAGCAGTATCGGGACCAACACTGAAGCTTTCTTT; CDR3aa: CASSIGTNTEAFF
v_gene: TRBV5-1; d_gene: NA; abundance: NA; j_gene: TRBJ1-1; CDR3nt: TGCGCCAGCAGCCAGAGACAGGCTAACACTGAAGCTTTCTTT; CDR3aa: CASSQRQANTEAFF
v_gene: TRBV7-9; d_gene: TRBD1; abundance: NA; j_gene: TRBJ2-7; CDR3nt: TGTGCCAGCAGCTCTACCGGGACAGGGGGGCAACGCGAGCAGTACTTC; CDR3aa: CASSSTGTGGQREQYF
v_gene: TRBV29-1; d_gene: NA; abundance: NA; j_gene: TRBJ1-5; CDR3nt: TGCAACGTTGAAGACGGCAGGGGAGGCAATCAGCCCCAGCATTTT; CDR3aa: CNVEDGRGGNQPQHF
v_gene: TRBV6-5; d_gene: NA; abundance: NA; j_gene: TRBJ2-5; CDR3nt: TGTGCCAGCAGTTATAGGGGCCAAGAGACCCAGTACTTC; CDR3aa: CASSYRGQETQYF
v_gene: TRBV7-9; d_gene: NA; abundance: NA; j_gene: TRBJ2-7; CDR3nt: TGTGCCAGCAGCTCCCGGGACTTAGACTACGAGCAGTACTTC; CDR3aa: CASSSRDLDYEQYF
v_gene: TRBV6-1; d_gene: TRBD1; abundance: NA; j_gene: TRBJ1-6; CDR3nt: TGTGCCAGCAGTGAAACCCCGGGACAGGGAAATTCACCCCTCCACTTT; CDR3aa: CASSETPGQGNSPLHF
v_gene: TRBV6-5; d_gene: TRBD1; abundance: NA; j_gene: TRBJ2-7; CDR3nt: TGTGCCAGCAGTTACGGGACAGGAACCTACGAGCAGTACTTC; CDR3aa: CASSYGTGTYEQYF
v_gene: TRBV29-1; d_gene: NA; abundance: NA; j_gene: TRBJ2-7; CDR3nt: TGCAGCGTTGAATGGAGCAGGGGAGAGGACTACGAGCAGTACTTC; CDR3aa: CSVEWSRGEDYEQYF
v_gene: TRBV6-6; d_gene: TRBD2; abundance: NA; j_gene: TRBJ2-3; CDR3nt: TGTGCCAGCAGTGGCCGGGGGGGGTACACAGATACGCAGTATTTT; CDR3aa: CASSGRGGYTDTQYF
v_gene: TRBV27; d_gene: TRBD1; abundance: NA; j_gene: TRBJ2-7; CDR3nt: TGTGCCAGCAGTTTGGTTCTCGGGACAGGGCACTACGAGCAGTACTTC; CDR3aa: CASSLVLGTGHYEQYF
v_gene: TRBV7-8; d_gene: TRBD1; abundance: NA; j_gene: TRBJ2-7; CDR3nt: TGTGCCAGCAGCCCATACCCCGGGACAGGTGCCTACGAGCAGTACTTC; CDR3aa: CASSPYPGTGAYEQYF
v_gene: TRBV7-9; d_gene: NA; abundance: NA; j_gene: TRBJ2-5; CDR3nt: TGTGCCAGCAGCTTACGCAGGGGCCAAGAGACCCAGTACTTC; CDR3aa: CASSLRRGQETQYF
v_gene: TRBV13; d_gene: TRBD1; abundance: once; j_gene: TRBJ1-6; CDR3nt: TGTGCCAGCAGCTTACGATCGGGACAGGGAACCTTT; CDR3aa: CASSLRSGQGTF
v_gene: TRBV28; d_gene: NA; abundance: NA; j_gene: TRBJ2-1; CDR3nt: TGTGCCAGCAGTTTACCCCTTTTATATCGTGAGCAGTTCTTC; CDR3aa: CASSLPLLYREQFF
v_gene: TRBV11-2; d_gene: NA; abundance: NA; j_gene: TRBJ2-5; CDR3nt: TGTGCCAGCAGCCTCCCCACTGAATGGCAAGAGACCCAGTACTTC; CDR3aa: CASSLPTEWQETQYF
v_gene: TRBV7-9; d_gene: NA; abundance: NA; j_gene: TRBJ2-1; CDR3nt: TGTGCCAGCAGCTTATCGGGCGATGAGCAGTTCTTC; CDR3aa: CASSLSGDEQFF
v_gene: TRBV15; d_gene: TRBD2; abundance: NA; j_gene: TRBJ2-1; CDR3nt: TGTGCCACCAGCTTTAGCGGGGTTGTGTATGAGCAGTTCTTC; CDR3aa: CATSFSGVVYEQFF
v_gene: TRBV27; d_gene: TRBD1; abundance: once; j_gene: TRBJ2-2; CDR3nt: TGTGCCAGCAGCCCGGACAGGGAGAACACCGGGGAGCTGTTTTTT; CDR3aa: CASSPDRENTGELFF
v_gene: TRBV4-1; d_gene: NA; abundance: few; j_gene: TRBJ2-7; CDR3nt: TGCGCCAGCACCCTGACCCTGGGGCCCCTAACCTACGAGCAGTACTTC; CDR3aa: CASTLTLGPLTYEQYF
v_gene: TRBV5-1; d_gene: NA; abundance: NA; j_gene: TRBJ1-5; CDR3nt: TGCGCCAGCAGCTTGGGAAGGGAGGGTGATCAGCCCCAGCATTTT; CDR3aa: CASSLGREGDQPQHF